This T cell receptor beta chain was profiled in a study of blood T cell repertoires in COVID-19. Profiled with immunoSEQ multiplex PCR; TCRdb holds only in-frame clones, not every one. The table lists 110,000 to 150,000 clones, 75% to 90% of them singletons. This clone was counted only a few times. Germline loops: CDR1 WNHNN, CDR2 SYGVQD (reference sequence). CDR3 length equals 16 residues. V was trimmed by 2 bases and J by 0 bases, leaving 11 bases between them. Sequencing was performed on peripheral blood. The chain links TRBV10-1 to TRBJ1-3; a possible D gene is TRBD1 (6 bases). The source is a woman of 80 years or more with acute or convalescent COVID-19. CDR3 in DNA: TGCGCCAGCAGTGAGAAGGGGACATCCTCTGGAAACACCATATATTTT. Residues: CASSEKGTSSGNTIYF.